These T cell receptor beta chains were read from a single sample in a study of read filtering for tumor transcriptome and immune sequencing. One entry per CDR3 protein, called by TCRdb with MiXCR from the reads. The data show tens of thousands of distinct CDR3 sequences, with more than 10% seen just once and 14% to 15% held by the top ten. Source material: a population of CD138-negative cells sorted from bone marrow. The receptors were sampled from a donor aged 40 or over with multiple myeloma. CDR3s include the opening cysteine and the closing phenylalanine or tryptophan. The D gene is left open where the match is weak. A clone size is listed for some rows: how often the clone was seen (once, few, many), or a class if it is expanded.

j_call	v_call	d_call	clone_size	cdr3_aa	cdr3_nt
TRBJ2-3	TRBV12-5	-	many	CASGLAPTRDTQYF	TGTGCTAGTGGTTTGGCGCCGACCCGGGATACGCAGTATTTT
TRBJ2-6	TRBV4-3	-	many	CASSLRGSSLSGANVLTF	TGCGCCAGCAGCCTTCGAGGGAGCTCTCTATCTGGGGCCAACGTCCTGACTTTC
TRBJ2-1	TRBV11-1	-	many	CASSFQGLAGAIYNEQFF	TGTGCCAGCAGCTTTCAGGGGTTGGCGGGAGCAATCTACAATGAGCAGTTCTTC
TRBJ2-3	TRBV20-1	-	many	CSASGSTDTQYF	TGCAGTGCTAGCGGGAGTACAGATACGCAGTATTTT
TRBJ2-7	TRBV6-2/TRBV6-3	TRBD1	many	CASSSLRTGTYEQYF	TGTGCCAGCAGTTCCCTCCGGACAGGGACCTACGAGCAGTACTTC
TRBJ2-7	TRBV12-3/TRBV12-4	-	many	CASSLGGGVGEQYF	TGTGCCAGCAGTCTAGGGGGGGGTGTGGGCGAGCAGTACTTC
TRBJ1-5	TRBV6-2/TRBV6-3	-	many	CASSGGQPQHF	TGTGCCAGCAGCGGGGGCCAGCCCCAGCATTTT
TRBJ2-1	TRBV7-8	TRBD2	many	CASSPLAGVTEQFF	TGTGCCAGCAGCCCACTAGCGGGAGTTACTGAGCAGTTCTTC
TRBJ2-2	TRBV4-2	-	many	CASSQVTETGELFF	TGTGCCAGCAGCCAAGTCACAGAAACCGGGGAGCTGTTTTTT
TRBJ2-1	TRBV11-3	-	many	CASNVGRGSSYNEQFF	TGTGCCAGCAACGTGGGAAGGGGAAGCTCCTACAATGAGCAGTTCTTC
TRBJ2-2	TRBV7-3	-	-	CASSLIGVTRELFF	TGTGCCAGCAGCTTAATTGGTGTAACCCGGGAGCTGTTTTTT
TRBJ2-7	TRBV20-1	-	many	CSARGTSSYEQYF	TGCAGTGCTAGAGGGACAAGCAGCTACGAGCAGTACTTC
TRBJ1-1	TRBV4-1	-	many	CASSQSRTSVEAFF	TGCGCCAGCAGCCAATCACGGACGTCGGTCGAAGCTTTCTTT
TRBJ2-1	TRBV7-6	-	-	CASSLAVSSYNEQFF	TGTGCCAGCAGCTTAGCAGTGAGCTCCTACAATGAGCAGTTCTTC
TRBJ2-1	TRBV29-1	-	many	CSVVGNEQLF	TGCAGCGTTGTGGGCAATGAGCAGCTCTTC
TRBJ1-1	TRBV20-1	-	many	CSARKVRTEAFF	TGCAGTGCTAGAAAGGTCCGCACTGAAGCTTTCTTT
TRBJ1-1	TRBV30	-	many	CAWSGGLWGEAFF	TGTGCCTGGAGTGGGGGGCTGTGGGGTGAAGCTTTCTTT
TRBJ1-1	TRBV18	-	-	CASPPQGVNEAFF	TGCGCCAGCCCACCACAAGGGGTCAATGAAGCTTTCTTT
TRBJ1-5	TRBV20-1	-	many	CSASRDQTQPQHF	TGCAGTGCTAGCCGGGATCAGACCCAGCCCCAGCATTTT
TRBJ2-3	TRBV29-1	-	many	CSVLGSNTDTQYF	TGCAGCGTTCTAGGGAGCAACACAGATACGCAGTATTTT
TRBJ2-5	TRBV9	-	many	CASSVASLETQYF	TGTGCCAGCAGCGTAGCCAGTTTGGAGACCCAGTACTTC
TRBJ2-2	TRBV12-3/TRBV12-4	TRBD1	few	CASGGGTGTNTGELFF	TGTGCCAGTGGGGGAGGGACAGGGACGAACACCGGGGAGCTGTTTTTT
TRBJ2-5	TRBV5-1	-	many	CASSSNAGNQETQYF	TGCGCCAGCAGCTCGAACGCGGGGAACCAAGAGACCCAGTACTTC
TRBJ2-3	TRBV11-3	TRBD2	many	CASSLDSRLAGVGRTDTQYF	TGTGCCAGCAGCTTAGATTCGAGACTAGCGGGAGTGGGACGCACAGATACGCAGTATTTT
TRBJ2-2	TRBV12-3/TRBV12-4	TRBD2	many	CASGGGGTGELFF	TGTGCCAGCGGCGGGGGTGGTACCGGGGAGCTGTTTTTT
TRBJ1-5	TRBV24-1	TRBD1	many	CATSDAGGTYQPQHF	TGTGCCACCAGTGATGCAGGGGGCACCTATCAGCCCCAGCATTTT
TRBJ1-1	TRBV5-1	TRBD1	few	CASSLSGTGIYTEAFF	TGCGCCAGCAGCTTGTCTGGGACAGGAATTTATACTGAAGCTTTCTTT
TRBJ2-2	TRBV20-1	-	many	CSARRQGNGELFF	TGCAGTGCTAGAAGGCAGGGGAACGGGGAGCTGTTTTTT
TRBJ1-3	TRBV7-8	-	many	CASSRDLAGNTIYF	TGTGCCAGCAGTAGGGATTTGGCTGGAAACACCATATATTTT
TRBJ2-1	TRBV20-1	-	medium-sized	CSASREEVQFF	TGCAGTGCTTCTAGAGAGGAGGTGCAGTTCTTC
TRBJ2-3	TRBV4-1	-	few	CASSQVLPATDTQYF	TGCGCCAGCAGCCAAGTCCTTCCCGCGACAGATACGCAGTATTTT
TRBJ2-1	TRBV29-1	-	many	CSVLTTTSNEQFF	TGCAGCGTCCTCACAACGACAAGCAATGAGCAGTTCTTC
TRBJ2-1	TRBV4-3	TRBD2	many	CASSPIAGVYNEQFF	TGCGCCAGCAGCCCTATAGCGGGTGTCTACAATGAGCAGTTCTTC
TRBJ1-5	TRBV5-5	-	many	CASSLAHLSNQPQHF	TGTGCCAGCAGCTTGGCGCACCTTAGCAATCAGCCCCAGCATTTT
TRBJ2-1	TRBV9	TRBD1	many	CASSPRTGGYSNEQFF	TGTGCCAGCAGCCCGAGGACAGGGGGCTATTCTAATGAGCAGTTCTTC
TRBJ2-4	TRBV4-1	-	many	CASRRTILAKNIQYF	TGCGCCAGCCGACGCACAATCTTAGCCAAAAACATTCAGTACTTC
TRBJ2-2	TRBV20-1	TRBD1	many	CSAPRQGLVGELFF	TGCAGTGCTCCCAGACAGGGATTAGTCGGGGAGCTGTTTTTT
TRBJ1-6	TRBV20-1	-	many	CSARGGFGLSPLHF	TGCAGTGCTAGAGGGGGGTTTGGATTGTCACCCCTCCACTTT
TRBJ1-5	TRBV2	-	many	CASSEAVSNQPQHF	TGTGCCAGCAGTGAGGCGGTTAGCAATCAGCCCCAGCATTTT
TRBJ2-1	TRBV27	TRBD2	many	CASSTLAGSYNEQFF	TGTGCCAGCAGCACCCTAGCGGGGTCCTACAATGAGCAGTTCTTC
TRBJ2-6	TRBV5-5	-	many	CASSRQANSGANVLTF	TGTGCCAGCAGCAGACAGGCGAACTCTGGGGCCAACGTCCTGACTTTC